One and the same sample provided the 13 T cell receptor beta chains below, sequenced in a study of breast tumors, draining lymph nodes, adjacent tissues. TCRdb reanalysed the multiplex PCR reads using MiXCR and keeps one entry per CDR3 protein. Of around 140,000 distinct CDR3 sequences listed, approximately 32% are singletons. The lymph nodes were axillary draining lymph nodes from breast cancer patients. Sequenced material: axillary lymph node tissue. These receptors all stem from a female donor with breast cancer. Some clones in this sample may be carry-over from other donors' samples.

V usage is TRBV24-1 and J usage is TRBJ2-3, with unresolved D. The CDR3 loop spans 14 amino acids. Germline V gene data show CDR1 as KGHDR and CDR2 as SFDVKD. Trimming pared 5 bases from V and 3 bases from J, leaving 11 bases between. DNA for the CDR3: TGTGCCACCAGTGCTAGAGATCAGACAGATACGCAGTATTTT. It encodes CATSARDQTDTQYF.

This clonotype was picked up many times. The conserved final phenylalanine or tryptophan is absent from the CDR3, which likely points to a read error. The genes are TRBV15 and TRBJ2-7; 12 bases are a match to TRBD2. The germline V gene has CDR1 LNHNV and CDR2 YYDKDF (reference sequence). The CDR3 has 20 amino acids. After removal of 7 bases from V and 4 bases from J, the junction contained 23 bases not matched to a gene. As DNA, the CDR3 is TGTGCCACCACCCCGGGACTAGCGGGCCGCAAGTGTCCCCAGAAATACGAGCAGTACGCC. This encodes CATTPGLAGRKCPQKYEQYA.

This clonotype was recorded many times. V is TRBV7-9 and J is TRBJ2-2; D possibly corresponds to TRBD1 (6 bases). The V gene's germline CDR1 is SEHNR and CDR2 FQNEAQ (reference sequence). The V end lost 5 bases, the J end lost 4 bases, and 14 bases lay between the germline ends. The CDR3 totals 15 residues. CDR3 loop: CASSATGQLTGELFF. The DNA of the CDR3 is TGTGCCAGCAGCGCGACGGGACAACTCACCGGGGAGCTGTTTTTT.

This chain connects TRBV12-3 or TRBV12-4 to TRBJ1-1; the D is unclear. CDR3 length equals 13 residues. The V gene lost 6 bases and the J gene lost 5 bases, with 13 bases spanning the gap. The CDR3 reads CASSFLALTEAFF. The CDR3 DNA is TGTGCCAGCAGCTTCCTAGCTCTGACTGAAGCTTTCTTT.

This clonotype occurred many times. V and J are TRBV13 and TRBJ2-5; D gene unclear. Trimming took off 6 bases at V and 4 bases at J, with 18 bases between the two ends. Germline CDR1 and CDR2: PRHDT and FYEKMQ (reference sequence). This CDR3 has 15 amino acids. The CDR3 coding sequence is TGTGCCAGCAGTCCACCGCCTCCCCGGGCAGAGACCCAGTACTTC. As protein: CASSPPPPRAETQYF.

This clonotype was counted many times. This rearrangement joins TRBV9 to TRBJ1-6; perhaps TRBD1 as D (6 bases). V was cut by 0 bases and J by 8 bases, with 9 bases left in between. CDR1 SGDLS and CDR2 YYNGEE come from the germline V gene. The CDR3 consists of 14 residues. The CDR3 spells CASSVGAGDSPLHF. The CDR3 nucleotides are TGTGCCAGCAGCGTAGGGGCAGGGGATTCACCCCTCCACTTT.

The table lists this clonotype with many counts. This chain connects TRBV5-6 to TRBJ2-3, with D uncertain. Germline V gene sequence: CDR1 SGHDT, CDR2 YYEEEE. This CDR3 is 13 amino acids long. V lost 2 bases and J 6 bases, leaving 10 bases between the germline ends. The CDR3 DNA reads TGTGCCAGCAGCTTAGGCCGGTCTGATACGCAGTATTTT. It translates to CASSLGRSDTQYF. Filled out from reference TRBV5-6 and TRBJ2-3, the complete variable domain reads DAGVTQSPTHLIKTRGQQVTLRCSPKSGHDTVSWYQQALGQGPQFIFQYYEEEERQRGNFPDRFSGHQFPNYSSELNVNALLLGDSALYLCASSLGRSDTQYFGPGTRLTVL.

This clonotype was counted at least ten times. In nucleotides, the CDR3 is TGTGCCAGCAGCTCTACGGGACACCAAGAGACCCAGTACTTC. Amino acids: CASSSTGHQETQYF. The rearrangement links TRBV5-8 to TRBJ2-5; TRBD1 or TRBD2 may be the D gene (5 bases each). This CDR3 is built from 14 residues. Germline V gene data show CDR1 as SGHTS and CDR2 as YDEGEE. V gave up 3 bases and J gave up 0 bases, with 9 bases separating them.

In its sample, this clonotype was seen many times. V gene TRBV28 combines with J gene TRBJ2-7, with 8 nucleotides matching TRBD2. Looked up from germline, CDR1 is MDHEN and CDR2 is SYDVKM. J gave up 6 bases and V 8 bases, and 6 bases lay outside the gene matches. The CDR3 runs to 12 residues. CDR3 region: CASGAGGFEQYF. In DNA, the CDR3 is TGTGCCAGCGGGGCGGGGGGTTTCGAGCAGTACTTC.

This clonotype was seen many times. The CDR3: CASSSGTDVEKLFF. The CDR3 bases are TGCGCCAGCAGCTCCGGAACGGACGTTGAAAAACTGTTTTTT. The rearrangement uses TRBV5-1 and TRBJ1-4, with D hard to call. CDR3 size: 14 residues. CDR1 and CDR2 from the germline V gene are SGHRS and YFSETQ. Between the trimmed V and J ends, which lost 3 bases and 7 bases, there was a span of 13 bases.

This clonotype was seen repeatedly, ten times or more. The chain couples TRBV7-2 to TRBJ2-3, with D possibly TRBD2 on 6 matching bases. Trimming took 3 bases from V and 2 from J, leaving 12 bases between them. Germline CDR1 is SGHTA and CDR2 is FQGNSA. The CDR3 has 15 amino acids. CDR3 in amino acids: CASSLGTLNTDTQYF. In nucleotides, the CDR3 is TGTGCCAGCAGCTTGGGGACTTTAAACACAGATACGCAGTATTTT.

Many counts were recorded for this clonotype. This sequence joins TRBV20-1 and TRBJ1-2; maybe TRBD1 (5 bases). Germline CDR1 is DFQATT and CDR2 is SNEGSKA (reference sequence). Trimming pared 3 bases from V and 6 bases from J, leaving 20 bases between. This CDR3 spans 15 amino acids. Here the CDR3 reads CSARAFSGVVNGYTF. DNA for the CDR3: TGCAGTGCTAGGGCCTTCTCGGGGGTAGTGAATGGCTACACCTTC.

This clonotype was counted ten times or more. V is TRBV6-5 and J is TRBJ2-1; TRBD2 matches at 7 bases. CDR3 length equals 13 residues. Germline assignment: CDR1 MNHEY and CDR2 SVGAGI. V gave up 6 bases and J gave up 3 bases; unmatched junction bases: 2. CDR3 nucleotide sequence: TGTGCCAGCAGCTGGGGGGGCTACAATGAGCAGTTCTTC. It is translated as CASSWGGYNEQFF.